This is a list of T cell receptor beta chains from one sample in a study of immune evolution from preneoplasia to lung adenocarcinoma. The protocol was immunoSEQ multiplex PCR, while the TCRdb copy is restricted to in-frame clones and leaves out a portion. The sample includes around 11,000 clones, approximately 86% of them seen just once. Material for sequencing was FFPE minimally invasive lung adenocarcinoma tissue. The receptors were gathered from an older person with lung adenocarcinoma. Both conserved end residues are part of each CDR3. Rows may omit the clone size; those that give it use once, few, many or a size class.

abundance: NA; j_gene: TRBJ2-7; v_gene: TRBV9; CDR3aa: CASSLSGGAYEQYF
abundance: NA; j_gene: TRBJ1-6; v_gene: TRBV14; CDR3aa: CASSQDWYNSPLHF
abundance: NA; j_gene: TRBJ2-5; v_gene: TRBV7-2; CDR3aa: CASTRGPSQETQYF
abundance: NA; j_gene: TRBJ2-5; v_gene: TRBV11-2; CDR3aa: CASGRQGGQETQYF
abundance: NA; j_gene: TRBJ1-4; v_gene: TRBV7-2; CDR3aa: CASSIRPVEEKLFF
abundance: few; j_gene: TRBJ2-1; v_gene: TRBV2; CDR3aa: CASRTEGNEQFF
abundance: NA; j_gene: TRBJ1-2; v_gene: TRBV9; CDR3aa: CASSVVAGPWYGYTF
abundance: few; j_gene: TRBJ2-3; v_gene: TRBV7-3; CDR3aa: CASRPGRDTDTQYF
abundance: NA; j_gene: TRBJ2-4; v_gene: TRBV6-1; CDR3aa: CASAPGQGADIQYF
abundance: NA; j_gene: TRBJ2-7; v_gene: TRBV11-2; CDR3aa: CASSLDWAGSSYEQYF
abundance: once; j_gene: TRBJ2-2; v_gene: TRBV7-3; CDR3aa: CASSSQGQGRTGELFF
abundance: NA; j_gene: TRBJ1-1; v_gene: TRBV5-1; CDR3aa: CASKTVMNTEGPLF
abundance: NA; j_gene: TRBJ2-7; v_gene: TRBV10-2; CDR3aa: CASSSGDGSYEQYF
abundance: NA; j_gene: TRBJ2-1; v_gene: TRBV7-3; CDR3aa: CASSPLSILGTYNEQFF
abundance: NA; j_gene: TRBJ1-2; v_gene: TRBV6-1; CDR3aa: CASSRDRGFSGYTF
abundance: few; j_gene: TRBJ1-2; v_gene: TRBV7-8; CDR3aa: CASSLVGGHRSYGYTF
abundance: NA; j_gene: TRBJ2-5; v_gene: TRBV5-4; CDR3aa: CASSFRGTSQETQYF
abundance: NA; j_gene: TRBJ1-1; v_gene: TRBV19; CDR3aa: CASSIEVIPGTDTEAFF
abundance: NA; j_gene: TRBJ2-3; v_gene: TRBV9; CDR3aa: CASSVNHGGVQYF
abundance: few; j_gene: TRBJ1-2; v_gene: TRBV29-1; CDR3aa: CSVEETWGNYGYTF
abundance: NA; j_gene: TRBJ2-1; v_gene: TRBV28; CDR3aa: CASSLGDTLATHNEQFF
abundance: few; j_gene: TRBJ2-1; v_gene: TRBV11-3; CDR3aa: CASSPKRLAGSYNEQFF
abundance: NA; j_gene: TRBJ1-5; v_gene: TRBV6-5; CDR3aa: CASSQTGGGNQPQHF
abundance: once; j_gene: TRBJ1-2; v_gene: TRBV29-1; CDR3aa: CSVVGTTDYGYTF
abundance: NA; j_gene: TRBJ1-1; v_gene: TRBV7-9; CDR3aa: CASSLEGNTEAFF
abundance: NA; j_gene: TRBJ2-1; v_gene: TRBV5-1; CDR3aa: CASSSSGTSLYNEQFF
abundance: NA; j_gene: TRBJ2-5; v_gene: TRBV6-1; CDR3aa: CASSGSGTHSRTQYF
abundance: NA; j_gene: TRBJ1-5; v_gene: TRBV28; CDR3aa: CASSFRDRPNQPQHF
abundance: NA; j_gene: TRBJ2-3; v_gene: TRBV7-2; CDR3aa: CASSFPGVGGGARDTQYF
abundance: NA; j_gene: TRBJ2-1; v_gene: TRBV7-9; CDR3aa: CASSLAGGRYEQFF
abundance: NA; j_gene: TRBJ2-1; v_gene: TRBV6-5; CDR3aa: CASSYSGTGYNEQFF
abundance: NA; j_gene: TRBJ2-1; v_gene: TRBV11-3; CDR3aa: CASSLEGYNNEQFF
abundance: NA; j_gene: TRBJ2-4; v_gene: TRBV15; CDR3aa: CATSIQGFAENIQYF
abundance: few; j_gene: TRBJ1-2; v_gene: TRBV9; CDR3aa: CASSVRENYGYTF
abundance: NA; j_gene: TRBJ1-5; v_gene: TRBV19; CDR3aa: CASRGADYNQPQHF
abundance: NA; j_gene: TRBJ2-3; v_gene: TRBV5-4; CDR3aa: CASSLGWAGTATDTQYF
abundance: NA; j_gene: TRBJ2-7; v_gene: TRBV7-9; CDR3aa: CASSPGIRYEQYF
abundance: NA; j_gene: TRBJ2-3; v_gene: TRBV7-6; CDR3aa: CASSSGTALQGTQYF
abundance: NA; j_gene: TRBJ1-5; v_gene: TRBV18; CDR3aa: CASSPESDQPQHF
abundance: NA; j_gene: TRBJ2-6; v_gene: TRBV28; CDR3aa: CASSTKQGVNVLTF
abundance: NA; j_gene: TRBJ2-3; v_gene: TRBV4-1; CDR3aa: CASSPPGSDTQYF
abundance: few; j_gene: TRBJ2-2; v_gene: TRBV27; CDR3aa: CASSPPLGSTGELFF
abundance: NA; j_gene: TRBJ1-1; v_gene: TRBV7-9; CDR3aa: CASSLSKNTEAFF
abundance: NA; j_gene: TRBJ1-1; v_gene: TRBV19; CDR3aa: CASSMRGRGTEAFF
abundance: NA; j_gene: TRBJ1-5; v_gene: TRBV7-9; CDR3aa: CASSLAGGPQHF
abundance: NA; j_gene: TRBJ2-5; v_gene: TRBV4-1; CDR3aa: CASSHSGAVAEETQYF